Listed here are 26 T cell receptor beta chains from one sample, sequenced in a study of human T cells and chemical hapten exposure. Time point reported: patch test 3, about 24 weeks after DPC sensitization. Sample treatment: therapeutic diphenylcyclopropenone sensitization with weekly scalp DPC. TCRdb re-analysed the RACE reads in MiXCR, keeping a single row per CDR3 protein. The sample includes about 89,000 distinct CDR3 sequences, 10% to 15% of them seen just once. The sequences come from whole blood, collected in connection with sensitization to the hapten diphenylcyclopropenone (DPC). These TCRs come from a woman aged 45-65 years with alopecia areata. Some clones in this sample may be carry-over from other donors' samples.

The V gene is TRBV5-1, the J gene TRBJ2-3; no reliable D call. Germline assignment: CDR1 SGHRS and CDR2 YFSETQ. The V and J ends lost 0 bases and 4 bases respectively, with 3 bases between them. CDR3 length equals 12 residues. The CDR3 DNA sequence: TGCGCCAGCAGCTTGGAGTCAGATACGCAGTATTTT. Residues: CASSLESDTQYF.

This clonotype was detected many times. The chain employs TRBV6-2 or TRBV6-3 and TRBJ1-6; 10 positions match TRBD1. This CDR3 has 16 residues. Germline values: CDR1 MNHEY, CDR2 SVGEGT. V was pared by 2 bases and J by 6 bases, with 4 bases of the junction left unmatched. The CDR3 DNA reads TGTGCCAGCAGTTACCCACGGGACAGGGGTAATTCACCCCTCCACTTT. Translating gives CASSYPRDRGNSPLHF.

This clonotype was counted between two and nine times. The rearrangement links TRBV9 to TRBJ1-2; TRBD1 might be the D (6 bases). The germline V gene encodes CDR1 SGDLS and CDR2 YYNGEE. This CDR3 has 14 residues. The V end lost 5 bases, the J end lost 3 bases, and 14 bases lay between the germline ends. The CDR3 loop is CASSIEQGYYGYTF. CDR3 coding DNA: TGTGCCAGCAGTATCGAACAGGGCTACTATGGCTACACCTTC.

This clonotype was found many times. The rearrangement joins TRBV11-2 to TRBJ2-7, with 10 bases fitting TRBD1. The CDR3 is made up of 17 amino acids. Trimming cost V 0 bases and J 3 bases; bases outside gene matches: 8. Germline lookup yields CDR1 SGHAT and CDR2 FQNNGV. CDR3: CASSLDGGQGIIYEQYF. DNA for the CDR3: TGTGCCAGCAGCTTAGATGGGGGACAGGGGATTATCTACGAGCAGTACTTC.

This clonotype was detected ten times or more. J is TRBJ2-1 and V is TRBV29-1; TRBD2 aligns across 8 bases. Germline CDR1 is SQVTM and CDR2 is ANQGSEA. V lost 8 bases and J lost 8; bases outside the gene matches: 8. The CDR3 is 12 amino acids. The CDR3 spells CSMTGGPDEQFF. For the CDR3, the DNA is TGCAGCATGACGGGAGGGCCGGATGAGCAGTTCTTC.

This clonotype appeared many times. This sequence joins TRBV10-1 and TRBJ1-2, with D possibly TRBD1 on 5 matching bases. Germline-derived CDR1 and CDR2 are WNHNN and SYGVQD (reference sequence). CDR3 length: 13 amino acids. V was pared by 3 bases and J by 4 bases, with 9 bases between. This CDR3 reads CASSDSGGYGYTF. The CDR3 coding sequence is TGCGCCAGCAGTGATTCGGGGGGCTATGGCTACACCTTC.

This clonotype was recorded at least ten times. This chain connects TRBV11-2 to TRBJ1-1; TRBD1 might be the D (6 bases). Germline CDR1 SGHAT, CDR2 FQNNGV. The CDR3 consists of 17 residues. V gave up 1 base and J gave up 2 bases, with 17 bases separating them. The CDR3 loop is CASSLGKRTVVNTEAFF. The CDR3 nucleotides are TGTGCCAGCAGCTTAGGCAAAAGGACAGTCGTAAACACTGAAGCTTTCTTT. Complete variable domain (other parts from reference TRBV11-2 and TRBJ1-1): EAGVAQSPRYKIIEKRQSVAFWCNPISGHATLYWYQQILGQGPKLLIQFQNNGVVDDSQLPKDRFSAERLKGVDSTLKIQPAKLEDSAVYLCASSLGKRTVVNTEAFFGQGTRLTVV.

This clonotype was observed at least ten times. The chain joins TRBV20-1 to TRBJ1-5; a weak D match, TRBD1 (5 bases). The CDR3 is 13 residues long. Between the trimmed V and J ends, which lost 5 bases and 0 bases, there was a span of 8 bases. CDR1 and CDR2 from the germline V gene are DFQATT and SNEGSKA (reference sequence). The CDR3: CSAGDSSNQPQHF. The CDR3 DNA reads as TGCAGTGCTGGTGACAGTAGCAATCAGCCCCAGCATTTT.

The chain carries TRBV5-1 and TRBJ2-3; 8 nucleotides match TRBD2. Germline values: CDR1 SGHRS, CDR2 YFSETQ. The CDR3 is 16 amino acids. V lost 4 bases to trimming and J lost 0 bases; unmatched junction nucleotides: 7. The CDR3 loop is CASSGILAASTDTQYF. The CDR3 nucleotides read TGCGCCAGCAGCGGTATACTAGCGGCTAGCACAGATACGCAGTATTTT. Together with reference TRBV5-1 and TRBJ2-3, the CDR3 gives the full variable domain: KAGVTQTPRYLIKTRGQQVTLSCSPISGHRSVSWYQQTPGQGLQFLFEYFSETQRNKGNFPGRFSGRQFSNSRSEMNVSTLELGDSALYLCASSGILAASTDTQYFGPGTRLTVL.

V usage is TRBV14 and J usage is TRBJ2-7; D is unresolved. The germline CDR1 and CDR2 sequences are SGHDN and FVKESK. CDR3 length: 11 amino acids. Trimming pared 3 bases from V and 2 bases from J, leaving 2 bases between. The CDR3 bases are TGTGCCAGCAGCCACACCTACGAGCAGTACTTC. This sequence encodes CASSHTYEQYF. The full variable domain, completed using reference TRBV14 and TRBJ2-7, is EAGVTQFPSHSVIEKGQTVTLRCDPISGHDNLYWYRRVMGKEIKFLLHFVKESKQDESGMPNNRFLAERTGGTYSTLKVQPAELEDSGVYFCASSHTYEQYFGPGTRLTVT.

The sample holds many counts of this clonotype. The V gene is TRBV6-4, the J gene TRBJ2-7, with D hard to call. The ends were cut back, 6 bases at V and 7 bases at J, with 25 bases in the middle. The CDR3 length is 16 residues. CDR1 MRHNA and CDR2 SNTAGT come from the germline V gene. CDR3 sequence: CASRRSPAGPFLEQYF. CDR3 DNA sequence: TGTGCCAGCAGACGATCACCGGCAGGTCCATTTTTAGAGCAGTACTTC.

V and J are TRBV29-1 and TRBJ1-1, with D unresolved. This CDR3 contains 14 residues. Trimming left V 6 bases short and J 8 bases short, with 22 bases between. CDR1 is SQVTM and CDR2 is ANQGSEA in the germline V gene. The CDR3 DNA follows: TGCAGCGTCGGCGAGGTTGGCGGGGAGGTAGAAGCTTTCTTT. Protein sequence: CSVGEVGGEVEAFF.

The sample holds a few counts of this clonotype. The chain couples TRBV5-4 to TRBJ2-1; D is uncertain. The germline V and J ends were trimmed by 4 bases and 9 bases, with 11 bases remaining between them. The length of the CDR3 is 12 residues. The germline gives CDR1 SGHNT, CDR2 YYREEE (reference sequence). The CDR3 region is CASSQAGSEQFF. The CDR3 DNA is TGTGCCAGCAGCCAGGCCGGCAGTGAGCAGTTCTTC.

In its sample, this clonotype was seen many times. The chain uses TRBV7-2 and TRBJ1-2; TRBD1 matches at 7 bases. This CDR3 has 14 amino acids. Germline trimming cut 5 bases from V and 7 bases from J; bases unmatched to any gene: 10. The germline CDR1 and CDR2 sequences are SGHTA and FQGNSA. The CDR3 region is CASSPGQASSGYTF. The CDR3 DNA reads as TGTGCCAGCAGCCCAGGACAGGCTTCTTCTGGCTACACCTTC.

This clonotype occurred many times. The chain employs TRBV3-1 and TRBJ2-1; 7 bases map to TRBD1. Looked up from germline, CDR1 is LGHDT and CDR2 is YNNKEL (reference sequence). J was trimmed by 7 bases and V by 6 bases; bases with no gene match: 6. The CDR3 totals 13 residues. DNA of the CDR3: TGTGCCAGCAGACGAGGGGGCATGAATGAGCAGTTCTTC. It encodes CASRRGGMNEQFF.

This clonotype was observed at least ten times. The chain employs TRBV13 and TRBJ2-7, with D possibly TRBD2 on 6 matching bases. V gave up 6 bases and J gave up 2 bases, with 17 bases separating them. This CDR3 has 15 residues. From germline, CDR1 is PRHDT and CDR2 FYEKMQ (reference sequence). CDR3: CASSFKRVGAYEQYF. CDR3 nucleotides: TGTGCCAGCAGTTTTAAGCGGGTGGGGGCCTACGAGCAGTACTTC.

CDR3 sequence: CAWSVRHRTEAFF. The CDR3 DNA follows: TGTGCCTGGAGTGTACGGCATCGGACTGAAGCTTTCTTT. The V and J genes are TRBV30 and TRBJ1-1; D unclear. In germline, CDR1 is GTSNPN, CDR2 SVGIG (reference sequence). The V gene lost 0 bases and the J gene lost 5 bases, with 10 bases spanning the gap. The CDR3 is made up of 13 amino acids. The full variable domain, completed using reference TRBV30 and TRBJ1-1, is SQTIHQWPATLVQPVGSPLSLECTVEGTSNPNLYWYRQAAGRGLQLLFYSVGIGQISSEVPQNLSASRPQDRQFILSSKKLLLSDSGFYLCAWSVRHRTEAFFGQGTRLTVV.

This clonotype appeared many times. The chain joins TRBV7-2 to TRBJ2-1; 7 bases are shared with TRBD2. V dropped 3 bases and J dropped 0; count of bases not matched to a gene: 11. Germline V gene sequence: CDR1 SGHTA, CDR2 FQGNSA. CDR3 length: 18 amino acids. The CDR3 protein is CASSLSASGAGSYNEQFF. CDR3 nucleotide sequence: TGTGCCAGCAGCTTGTCAGCTAGCGGAGCTGGCTCCTACAATGAGCAGTTCTTC.

The rearrangement links TRBV29-1 to TRBJ2-6; D is possibly TRBD2 (5 bases). The germline gives CDR1 SQVTM, CDR2 ANQGSEA. The V and J ends lost 3 bases and 0 bases respectively, with 6 bases between them. The CDR3 has 14 amino acids. CDR3 bases: TGCAGCGTTGATGAGGGCTCTGGGGCCAACGTCCTGACTTTC. Amino acid sequence: CSVDEGSGANVLTF.

The rearrangement uses TRBV7-9 and TRBJ2-7; 11 bases are a match to TRBD2. The length of the CDR3 is 15 residues. Germline lookup yields CDR1 SEHNR and CDR2 FQNEAQ (reference sequence). Trimming removed 5 bases from V and 1 base from J; junction bases left unmatched: 4. CDR3 amino acids: CASSPSGRRSYEQYF. CDR3 DNA sequence: TGTGCCAGCAGCCCTAGCGGGAGGAGGTCCTACGAGCAGTACTTC.

This clonotype came up a few times. The chain links TRBV7-9 to TRBJ1-2, with D perhaps matching TRBD1 (5 bases). The CDR3 spans 16 residues. Germline V gene lookup returns CDR1 SEHNR and CDR2 FQNEAQ (reference sequence). With 1 base removed from V and 0 bases from J, the gap between germline ends came to 12 bases. The CDR3 sequence is CASSLDVGDANYGYTF. CDR3 in DNA: TGTGCCAGCAGCTTAGATGTTGGGGACGCTAACTATGGCTACACCTTC.

This clonotype has just a few counts. The chain employs TRBV5-1 and TRBJ1-2; D might be TRBD1 (5 bases). Germline V gene data show CDR1 as SGHRS and CDR2 as YFSETQ. This CDR3 comprises 14 residues. The V and J ends lost 3 bases and 4 bases respectively, with 13 bases between them. CDR3 nucleotide sequence: TGCGCCAGCAGCTCTGGGGACCGCTCCTATGGCTACACCTTC. Translating gives CASSSGDRSYGYTF.

The chain recombines TRBV19 with TRBJ2-1; tentative D call: TRBD1 (5 bases). Per the germline V gene, CDR1 is LNHDA and CDR2 is SQIVND (reference sequence). The CDR3 runs to 14 residues. The V end lost 0 bases, the J end lost 9 bases, and 12 bases lay between the germline ends. CDR3 sequence (DNA): TGTGCCAGTAGTATAGATTTCTTAAGGGGTGAGCAGTTCTTC. It encodes CASSIDFLRGEQFF.

The sample holds a few counts of this clonotype. The V gene is TRBV7-8, the J gene TRBJ2-1; TRBD2 aligns across 7 bases. There are 14 residues in the CDR3. Germline CDR1 reads SGHVS; CDR2 reads FQNEAQ. After removal of 5 bases from V and 7 bases from J, the junction contained 8 bases not matched to a gene. The CDR3 loop is CASSMAGRANEQFF. For the CDR3, the DNA is TGTGCCAGCAGCATGGCGGGGAGGGCTAATGAGCAGTTCTTC.

CDR3 sequence reads: CSGSSAQETQYF. CDR3 nucleotide sequence: TGCAGCGGTTCTAGCGCCCAAGAGACCCAGTACTTC. V is TRBV29-1 and J is TRBJ2-5, with D maybe TRBD2 (6 bases). The CDR3 loop spans 12 amino acids. The V end lost 7 bases, the J end lost 1 base, and 10 bases lay between the germline ends. The germline gives CDR1 SQVTM, CDR2 ANQGSEA.

This clonotype has ten or more counts. The chain uses TRBV5-1 and TRBJ2-3; TRBD2 matches at 8 bases. V trimming: 4 bases; J trimming: 1 base; junction bases outside the gene matches: 8. This CDR3 has 16 amino acids. The V gene's germline CDR1 is SGHRS and CDR2 YFSETQ. The chain's CDR3 is CASSLPTSERTDTQYF. The CDR3 DNA reads as TGCGCCAGCAGCCTCCCGACTAGCGAACGCACAGATACGCAGTATTTT. Filled out from reference TRBV5-1 and TRBJ2-3, the complete variable domain reads KAGVTQTPRYLIKTRGQQVTLSCSPISGHRSVSWYQQTPGQGLQFLFEYFSETQRNKGNFPGRFSGRQFSNSRSEMNVSTLELGDSALYLCASSLPTSERTDTQYFGPGTRLTVL.